These T cell receptor beta chains were read from a single sample in a study of identical twins. TCRdb re-derived calls from the 5' RACE reads in MiXCR, one entry per CDR3 protein. The table records some 710,000 distinct CDR3 sequences, 5.5% to 6.5% of them present only once. The sample comprised naive T cells sorted from blood. Receptors originate from a man younger than 35 in good health. Both conserved end residues are part of each CDR3. A D gene is named only where the DNA matches it firmly. A clone size is listed for some rows: how often the clone was seen (once, few, many), or a class if it is expanded.

v_call,d_call,j_call,clone_size,cdr3_aa,cdr3_nt
TRBV20-1,-,TRBJ2-7,-,CSARGTKYEQYF,TGCAGTGCTAGAGGCACAAAATACGAGCAGTACTTC
TRBV2,TRBD2,TRBJ2-7,-,CASSDPSGRPYYEQYF,TGTGCCAGCAGTGATCCTAGCGGGAGACCATACTACGAGCAGTACTTC
TRBV10-3,-,TRBJ1-2,-,CAIKPTVTNYGYTF,TGTGCCATCAAGCCCACGGTTACGAACTATGGCTACACCTTC
TRBV7-3,-,TRBJ2-2,many,CASSSYPRDLNTGELFF,TGTGCCAGCAGCTCATACCCCCGGGACTTAAACACCGGGGAGCTGTTTTTT
TRBV5-1,-,TRBJ2-4,many,CASSLAGWENIQYF,TGCGCCAGCAGCTTGGCTGGGTGGGAGAACATTCAGTACTTC
TRBV20-1,TRBD2,TRBJ2-7,many,CSARIGGEVGYEQYF,TGCAGTGCTAGAATTGGGGGGGAGGTTGGCTACGAGCAGTACTTC
TRBV24-1,TRBD2,TRBJ2-5,few,CATSAASGSQETQYF,TGTGCCACCAGTGCGGCTAGCGGCAGCCAAGAGACCCAGTACTTC
TRBV9,-,TRBJ2-7,few,CASSVGGRINDEQYF,TGTGCCAGCAGCGTAGGAGGCAGGATTAACGACGAGCAGTACTTC
TRBV12-3/TRBV12-4,TRBD2,TRBJ2-1,many,CASSPGLAGGIYNEQFF,TGTGCCAGCAGTCCGGGGCTAGCGGGAGGTATATACAATGAGCAGTTCTTC
TRBV7-8,-,TRBJ2-1,many,CASSLGPSNEQFF,TGTGCCAGCAGCTTAGGTCCCAGCAATGAGCAGTTCTTC
TRBV5-1,TRBD1,TRBJ1-1,many,CASSRDRGGEAFF,TGCGCCAGCAGCAGGGACAGGGGAGGTGAAGCTTTCTTT
TRBV20-1,-,TRBJ2-7,few,CSARDLSPEQYF,TGCAGTGCTAGGGACCTCTCCCCCGAGCAGTACTTC
TRBV6-5,-,TRBJ2-3,-,CASSWEGGRTDTQYF,TGTGCCAGCAGTTGGGAGGGGGGGCGCACAGATACGCAGTATTTT
TRBV29-1,TRBD2,TRBJ2-2,few,CSVLLAGGPGTGELFF,TGCAGCGTGCTACTAGCGGGAGGGCCTGGTACCGGGGAGCTGTTTTTT
TRBV3-1,-,TRBJ2-1,many,CASSLGWSTYNEQFF,TGTGCCAGCAGCCTAGGGTGGTCGACTTACAATGAGCAGTTCTTC
TRBV29-1,TRBD1,TRBJ2-1,few,CSVELDRGYEQFF,TGCAGCGTTGAATTGGACAGGGGCTATGAGCAGTTCTTC
TRBV2,TRBD1,TRBJ1-1,many,CASSAGTVIAEAFF,TGTGCCAGCAGCGCCGGGACAGTCATCGCTGAAGCTTTCTTT
TRBV28,TRBD1,TRBJ2-2,few,CASSWGTGRNGELFF,TGTGCCAGCAGTTGGGGGACAGGTCGGAACGGGGAGCTGTTTTTT
TRBV27,-,TRBJ2-1,many,CASARTGKQFF,TGTGCCAGCGCCCGGACCGGAAAGCAGTTCTTC
TRBV29-1,TRBD2,TRBJ2-1,-,CSVPSSGSIYNEQFF,TGCAGCGTCCCCTCGAGCGGGAGTATCTACAATGAGCAGTTCTTC
TRBV7-8,TRBD2,TRBJ2-3,few,CASLGGLAGVGTDTQYF,TGTGCCAGCCTCGGCGGCCTAGCGGGAGTGGGCACAGATACGCAGTATTTT
TRBV27,-,TRBJ1-6,many,CATGQHNSPLHF,TGTGCCACCGGACAGCATAATTCACCCCTCCACTTT
TRBV7-2,TRBD1,TRBJ2-1,many,CASSLETQGVRFF,TGTGCCAGCAGCTTAGAGACTCAGGGGGTTCGGTTCTTC
TRBV10-3,TRBD2,TRBJ2-1,-,CATAGGGSSYNEQFF,TGTGCCACCGCCGGGGGAGGGAGCTCCTACAATGAGCAGTTCTTC
TRBV7-2,-,TRBJ1-4,many,CASSSRVTNEKLFF,TGTGCCAGCAGCTCAAGGGTCACTAATGAAAAACTGTTTTTT
TRBV27,TRBD1,TRBJ2-2,-,CASSVTGVVTGELFF,TGTGCCAGCAGTGTAACAGGGGTGGTCACCGGGGAGCTGTTTTTT
TRBV10-3,TRBD1,TRBJ2-1,few,CAISSTGVLGYNEQFF,TGTGCCATCAGCAGCACAGGGGTTCTGGGGTACAATGAGCAGTTCTTC
TRBV20-1,TRBD1,TRBJ2-7,many,CSARGDRAHEQYF,TGCAGTGCTAGGGGCGACAGGGCCCACGAGCAGTACTTC
TRBV24-1,-,TRBJ2-1,many,CATSAREWYNEQFF,TGTGCCACCAGTGCACGGGAATGGTACAATGAGCAGTTCTTC
TRBV5-1,TRBD2,TRBJ2-1,many,CASSLLAGGDPNEQFF,TGCGCCAGCAGCCTTTTAGCGGGAGGGGATCCCAATGAGCAGTTCTTC
TRBV5-6,TRBD1,TRBJ1-1,-,CASSLVGRGPNTEAFF,TGTGCCAGCAGCTTGGTCGGCAGGGGGCCGAACACTGAAGCTTTCTTT
TRBV11-2,-,TRBJ2-2,few,CASSPSGFPGELFF,TGTGCCAGCAGCCCCTCGGGATTTCCCGGGGAGCTGTTTTTT
TRBV6-4,-,TRBJ2-3,-,CASSDVGLGFGDTQYF,TGTGCCAGCAGTGACGTTGGTTTAGGTTTCGGAGATACGCAGTATTTT
TRBV28,-,TRBJ2-1,few,CASTPQFLYNEQFF,TGTGCCAGCACCCCCCAGTTTCTCTACAATGAGCAGTTCTTC
TRBV6-5,-,TRBJ2-1,many,CASSAGANEQFF,TGTGCCAGCAGTGCTGGTGCAAATGAGCAGTTCTTC
TRBV30,TRBD2,TRBJ2-1,once,CAGQGLLYNEQFF,TGTGCCGGTCAGGGACTACTCTACAATGAGCAGTTCTTC
TRBV20-1,TRBD2,TRBJ2-1,many,CSARAASGSYNEQFF,TGCAGTGCGAGAGCTGCTAGCGGGTCCTACAATGAGCAGTTCTTC